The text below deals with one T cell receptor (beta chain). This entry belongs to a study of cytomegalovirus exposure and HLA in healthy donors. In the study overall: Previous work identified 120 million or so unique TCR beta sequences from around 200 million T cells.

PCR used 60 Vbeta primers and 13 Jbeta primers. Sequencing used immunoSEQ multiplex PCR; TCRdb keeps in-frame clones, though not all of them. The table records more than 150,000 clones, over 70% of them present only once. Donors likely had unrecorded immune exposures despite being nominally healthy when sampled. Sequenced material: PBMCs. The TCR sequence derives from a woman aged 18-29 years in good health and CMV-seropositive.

The CDR3 DNA follows: TGCGCCAACACCCCCCTAGCGGGTTCCTACGAGCAGTACTTC. Amino acids: CANTPLAGSYEQYF. V usage is TRBV5-1 and J usage is TRBJ2-7, with TRBD2 identical over 8 bases. The CDR3 length is 14 residues. V shed 9 bases and J 1 base; nucleotides not matched to a gene: 9. Germline lookup yields CDR1 SGHRS and CDR2 YFSETQ.